This T cell receptor beta chain was found in a study of technical replicates of blood from a handful of donors. Profiled with immunoSEQ multiplex PCR; TCRdb holds only in-frame clones, not every one. The sample holds approximately 50,000 clones, about 96% seen once. The receptor was derived from a human donor in good health. Sample: T cells isolated from PBMCs.

The chain's CDR3 is CASSLSGGDYGYTF. DNA of the CDR3: TGCGCCAGCAGCTTGTCAGGGGGAGACTATGGCTACACCTTC. The chain employs TRBV5-1 and TRBJ1-2; 7 nucleotides agree with TRBD1. V lost 1 base and J lost 3; bases outside the gene matches: 3. CDR1 and CDR2 (germline): SGHRS, YFSETQ. The CDR3 extends over 14 amino acids.